The source of this T cell receptor beta chain is a study of blood T cell repertoires in COVID-19 (dated by TCRdb to 2020 to 2021). Some background on the complete study: Samples from collaborators originated in the United States, Italy and Spain and spanned both the acute and convalescent phases of COVID-19. The prospective study material was composed of cDNA or gDNA derived from T cells, B-cell-depleted T cells, or PBMCs. Deeply sampled blood TCRbeta repertoires from subjects exposed to, actively infected with, or recovered from COVID-19 were included in the dataset. The repertoires were released in a freely available public database intended as a resource for research on the immune response to SARS-CoV-2. The samples were drawn from two sources: the first 160 participants of the ongoing ImmuneRACE study, and 1,254 subjects contributed by 6 global collaborators. The sample metadata nearly always contained a de-identified subject ID, COVID-19 status, age in years and sex. Where HLA class I and class II types were available, the types were taken from metadata supplied by the sample provider, not from assay-based typing.

Whole blood was collected in K2EDTA tubes by collaborating institutions according to the institutions' own protocols. For TCRbeta analysis, collaborator samples were shipped as frozen whole blood, as isolated PBMCs, or as DNA extracted from either sample type. The CDR3 numbers 12 residues from cysteine through phenylalanine. Of all the DNA, just the CDR3 is kept, 36 bases in frame from base 1. From a lookup of the germline V gene, CDR1 and CDR2 are SGHAT and FQNNGV. V is clipped by 3 bases and J by 6 bases, and the sequence between their germline boundaries is 8 bases long. In regard to this clone: This receptor's antigen is unknown. No base qualities exist here, and no much larger clone lies one base off it.

TCRbeta CDR3 regions were amplified from genomic DNA by means of the immunoSEQ Assay, a bias-controlled multiplex PCR. The study's processing was this. The number of nucleated cells in each sample was estimated from the amplification of reference gene primers within the assay. To quantify the absolute abundance of each unique TCRbeta CDR3 rearrangement, sequence reads were collapsed and filtered. For each sample, productive Simpson clonality was calculated as the square root of Simpson's diversity index across productive rearrangements. Drawn from immuneACCESS, this table holds only the in-frame rearrangements with V and J called that TCRdb kept. Clones are partly lost; checked studies trace under half to an unresolved V gene and leave the rest unexplained. V and J calls and clone size are those listed in that table; D and trimming were worked out from the DNA. This sample is represented by over 65,000 clones; around 87% of them were singletons. The ten top clones hold 0.85% to 1.3% of the sample.

Here is what the overall study found, with its caveats: Clinical and demographic metadata were provided uncurated, with the amount varying by source and participant.

Sequencing used peripheral blood. The receptor comes from a human donor in a cohort sampled during active COVID-19. This receptor chain uses TRBV11-2 and TRBJ1-1; a confident D gene designation cannot be given. The DNA is as follows: TGTGCCAGCAGCTTCTCGCGTGCTGAAGCTTTCTTT. Its product reads: CASSFSRAEAFF.